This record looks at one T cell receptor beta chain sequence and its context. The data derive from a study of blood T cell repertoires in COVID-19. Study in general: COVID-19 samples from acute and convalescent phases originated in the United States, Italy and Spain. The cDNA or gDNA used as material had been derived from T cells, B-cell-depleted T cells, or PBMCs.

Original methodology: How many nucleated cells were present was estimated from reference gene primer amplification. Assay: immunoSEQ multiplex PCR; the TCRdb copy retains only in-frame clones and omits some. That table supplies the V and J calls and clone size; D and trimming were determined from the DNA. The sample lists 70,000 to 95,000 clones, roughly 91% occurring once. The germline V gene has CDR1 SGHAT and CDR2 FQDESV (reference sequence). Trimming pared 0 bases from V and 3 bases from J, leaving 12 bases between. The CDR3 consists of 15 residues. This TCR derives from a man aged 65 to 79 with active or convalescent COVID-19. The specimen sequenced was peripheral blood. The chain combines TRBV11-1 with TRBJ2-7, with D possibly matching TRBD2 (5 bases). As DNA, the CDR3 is TGTGCCAGCAGCTTAGCAGCGGATAGAAACTACGAGCAGTACTTC. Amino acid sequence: CASSLAADRNYEQYF.